These 14 T cell receptor beta chains came from one sample sequenced in a study of cytomegalovirus exposure and HLA in healthy donors. Vbeta (60) and Jbeta (13) primers were used in the PCR. The assay was immunoSEQ multiplex PCR, and TCRdb's table has in-frame clones only and misses some. The table has some 150,000 clones, roughly four fifths seen once. Sample: PBMCs. These receptors were collected from a man aged 50-59 years in good health and CMV-seropositive.

CDR3 sequence: CSVEVAWASDTQYF. The CDR3 bases are TGCAGCGTTGAAGTGGCGTGGGCCTCAGATACGCAGTATTTT. This chain links TRBV29-1 with TRBJ2-3; D ambiguous. The CDR3 has 14 residues. Germline values: CDR1 SQVTM, CDR2 ANQGSEA. V shed 1 base and J shed 4 bases, with 12 bases lying between them.

The chain combines TRBV5-4 with TRBJ1-4; D is unresolved. There are 17 residues in the CDR3. CDR1 and CDR2 from the germline V gene are SGHNT and YYREEE (reference sequence). The ends were cut back, 4 bases at V and 0 bases at J, with 16 bases in the middle. CDR3 protein: CASSIGGQAPTNEKLFF. CDR3 coding DNA: TGTGCCAGCAGCATCGGAGGTCAGGCTCCAACTAATGAAAAACTGTTTTTT.

The gene calls are TRBV19 and TRBJ1-1; perhaps TRBD1 as D (5 bases). V was trimmed by 6 bases and J by 4 bases, leaving 12 bases between them. This CDR3 is 13 amino acids long. CDR1 is LNHDA, CDR2 SQIVND, per germline (reference sequence). CDR3 loop: CASRTTEITEAFF. CDR3 DNA: TGTGCCAGTAGGACGACAGAGATCACTGAAGCTTTCTTT.

The chain couples TRBV7-2 to TRBJ1-3; no firm D call. Germline V gene data show CDR1 as SGHTA and CDR2 as FQGNSA. The CDR3 consists of 13 residues. V shed 6 bases and J shed 0 bases, with 6 bases lying between them. CDR3 amino acids: CASSSGSGNTIYF. The DNA for the CDR3 is TGTGCCAGCAGTTCAGGCTCTGGAAACACCATATATTTT.

The chain links TRBV5-4 to TRBJ2-2, with TRBD1 matching over 7 bases. V shed 4 bases, J shed 7 bases, and the junction held 4 bases outside the gene matches. CDR1 and CDR2 from the germline V gene are SGHNT and YYREEE (reference sequence). CDR3 size: 13 residues. The CDR3 region is CASSQPGGGELFF. CDR3 bases: TGTGCCAGCAGCCAACCAGGGGGCGGGGAGCTGTTTTTT.

This clone was detected once. The chain recombines TRBV5-1 with TRBJ2-2; the match to TRBD1 covers 10 bases. From germline, CDR1 is SGHRS and CDR2 YFSETQ. With 0 bases clipped from V and 1 base from J, the junction kept 0 bases outside the gene matches. The CDR3 has 16 amino acids. The CDR3, as DNA: TGCGCCAGCAGCTTGGGGGACAGGGGGAACACCGGGGAGCTGTTTTTT. This translates into CASSLGDRGNTGELFF.

J is TRBJ2-7 and V is TRBV18; D not resolved. Germline V gene sequence: CDR1 KGHSH, CDR2 LQKENI. The CDR3 length is 12 residues. Trimming removed 1 base from V and 3 bases from J, with 4 bases in between. The CDR3 DNA reads as TGTGCCAGCTCACCACAGAGCTACGAGCAGTACTTC. It translates to CASSPQSYEQYF.

The chain joins TRBV30 to TRBJ1-1; D is uncertain. The germline V and J ends were trimmed by 1 base and 1 base, with 4 bases remaining between them. This CDR3 has 12 amino acids. CDR1 and CDR2 (germline): GTSNPN, SVGIG (reference sequence). The CDR3 bases are TGTGCCTGGAGTGACGGGAACACTGAAGCTTTCTTT. It is translated as CAWSDGNTEAFF. The whole variable domain, filled in from reference TRBV30 and TRBJ1-1, reads SQTIHQWPATLVQPVGSPLSLECTVEGTSNPNLYWYRQAAGRGLQLLFYSVGIGQISSEVPQNLSASRPQDRQFILSSKKLLLSDSGFYLCAWSDGNTEAFFGQGTRLTVV.

V usage is TRBV2 and J usage is TRBJ1-3; D uncertain. CDR1 and CDR2 (germline): SNHLY, FYNNEI. This CDR3 is built from 14 residues. Trimming pared 7 bases from V and 3 bases from J, leaving 13 bases between. The CDR3 region has the DNA TGTGCCAGCAACGAAGGAGCACATGGAAACACCATATATTTT. The encoded protein is CASNEGAHGNTIYF.

The gene calls are TRBV6-5 and TRBJ1-2, with a tentative D call TRBD1 (5 bases). Trimming stripped 5 bases from V and 7 bases from J, with 14 bases between. The germline CDR1 and CDR2 sequences are MNHEY and SVGAGI. CDR3 length: 13 residues. The CDR3 here is CASSSRARGGYTF. CDR3 in DNA: TGTGCCAGCAGTAGCCGGGCTAGGGGTGGCTACACCTTC.

The chain joins TRBV7-2 to TRBJ2-7; a possible D gene is TRBD2 (5 bases). Germline CDR1 and CDR2: SGHTA and FQGNSA. V gave up 2 bases and J gave up 0 bases, with 8 bases separating them. The CDR3 is 14 residues long. The CDR3 DNA reads TGTGCCAGCAGCTTAATCGGGGACTCCTACGAGCAGTACTTC. It is translated as CASSLIGDSYEQYF.

The chain combines TRBV4-1 with TRBJ2-7; 7 bases fit TRBD1. The CDR3 spans 14 residues. From germline, CDR1 is MGHRA and CDR2 YSYEKL. The V segment lost 3 bases and the J segment 2 bases; nucleotides outside the gene matches: 4. CDR3 sequence reads: CASSQGDSTYEQYF. In DNA form, the CDR3 reads TGCGCCAGCAGCCAGGGGGACAGCACCTACGAGCAGTACTTC.

The chain links TRBV7-3 to TRBJ1-5; 7 bases line up with TRBD1. This CDR3 is 18 amino acids long. V trimming: 8 bases; J trimming: 8 bases; junction bases outside the gene matches: 24. CDR1 is SGHTA, CDR2 FQGTGA, per germline. In nucleotides, the CDR3 is TGTGCCAGCTGGCATTCACCGATAAGCGACAGGGAAGGGGAGCCCCAGCATTTT. It is translated as CASWHSPISDREGEPQHF.

This clone was counted a few times. The V call is TRBV5-6, the J call TRBJ1-1; possible D gene TRBD1, 6 bases. This CDR3 region has 15 residues. The V end was cut by 0 bases, the J end by 5 bases, with 14 bases between. The germline V gene has CDR1 SGHDT and CDR2 YYEEEE. The CDR3 sequence: CASSLGDRFRTEAFF. The CDR3 DNA sequence: TGTGCCAGCAGCTTGGGCGACAGGTTTCGAACTGAAGCTTTCTTT. Supplemented by reference TRBV5-6 and TRBJ1-1, the full variable domain reads DAGVTQSPTHLIKTRGQQVTLRCSPKSGHDTVSWYQQALGQGPQFIFQYYEEEERQRGNFPDRFSGHQFPNYSSELNVNALLLGDSALYLCASSLGDRFRTEAFFGQGTRLTVV.